What follows are 31 T cell receptor beta chains derived from one specimen sequenced in a study of metastatic and nonmetastatic thyroid tumors. From the PCR reads, TCRdb re-called clones with MiXCR. The sample has tens of thousands of clones, more than 20% seen once. Ahead of thyroid surgery, no patient had received treatment of any kind. The sample consisted of blood. All receptors derive from a female donor with papillary thyroid cancer or a benign thyroid nodule (not recorded which). Some clones in this sample may be carry-over from other donors' samples.

Written as DNA, the CDR3 is TGTGCCAGCCGACCACAGGGACGGGGTCAGCCCCAGCATTTT. Protein product: CASRPQGRGQPQHF. The genes are TRBV27 and TRBJ1-5, with D possibly TRBD1 on 6 matching bases. This CDR3 comprises 14 residues. With 8 bases removed from V and 6 bases from J, the gap between germline ends came to 17 bases. Germline V gene lookup returns CDR1 MNHEY and CDR2 SMNVEV (reference sequence).

This clone was observed a few times. V is TRBV12-5 and J is TRBJ2-2; 11 positions match TRBD2. The CDR3 has 17 residues. The V gene's germline CDR1 is LGHNT and CDR2 FRNRAP. The junction had 12 bases not matched to a gene; V was cut back by 6 bases and J by 6 bases. This CDR3 is CASGPGLAGVSAGELFF. In nucleotides, the CDR3 is TGTGCTAGTGGACCCGGACTAGCGGGCGTCTCAGCCGGGGAGCTGTTTTTT.

This clone occurred many times. This chain joins TRBV20-1 and TRBJ2-1, with unresolved D. Germline CDR1 is DFQATT and CDR2 is SNEGSKA (reference sequence). Deletions cut 0 bases from V and 4 bases from J, with 10 bases between. CDR3 length: 14 residues. The CDR3 DNA sequence: TGCAGTGCTAGAGACGATCATGCTTACAATGAGCAGTTCTTC. Translated, it gives CSARDDHAYNEQFF.

This clone was seen only a few times. The genes are TRBV15 and TRBJ1-3; no definite D call. Germline V gene sequence: CDR1 LNHNV, CDR2 YYDKDF (reference sequence). This CDR3 comprises 12 residues. V dropped 5 bases and J dropped 3 bases, with 5 bases sitting between them. The CDR3 sequence: CATSRDGNTIYF. The CDR3 region has the DNA TGTGCCACCAGCCGGGATGGAAACACCATATATTTT.

V gene TRBV12-3 or TRBV12-4 combines with J gene TRBJ1-5; perhaps TRBD1 as D (6 bases). The CDR3 has 17 residues. Trimming removed 6 bases from V and 4 bases from J, with 22 bases in between. The DNA for the CDR3 is TGTGCCAGCAGCCCGAGGGGGGGAGGCATGAGTAATCAGCCCCAGCATTTT. It is translated as CASSPRGGGMSNQPQHF.

The sample holds many counts of this clone. The chain links TRBV4-1 to TRBJ2-5, with 15 bases aligning to TRBD2. After removal of 4 bases from V and 3 bases from J, the junction contained 3 bases not matched to a gene. This CDR3 has 16 amino acids. Germline V CDR1 and CDR2: MGHRA, YSYEKL. The CDR3 nucleotides read TGCGCCAGCAGCCGGACTAGCGGGGGGGCCGAAGAGACCCAGTACTTC. The encoded protein is CASSRTSGGAEETQYF.

This clone showed up many times. The chain couples TRBV28 to TRBJ1-5, with D hard to call. V was trimmed by 3 bases and J by 3 bases, leaving 6 bases between them. The length of the CDR3 is 13 residues. CDR1 and CDR2 from the germline V gene are MDHEN and SYDVKM. The CDR3: CASSLDYNQPQHF. For the CDR3, the DNA is TGTGCCAGCAGTTTGGACTACAATCAGCCCCAGCATTTT.

The chain links TRBV29-1 to TRBJ1-1; D possibly corresponds to TRBD1 (5 bases). The V gene's germline CDR1 is SQVTM and CDR2 ANQGSEA. Between the trimmed V and J ends, which lost 4 bases and 4 bases, there was a span of 13 bases. The CDR3 contains 13 residues. The chain's CDR3 is CSVGDQGSTEAFF. The CDR3 region has the DNA TGCAGCGTTGGGGATCAGGGTAGCACTGAAGCTTTCTTT.

This clone was recorded at least ten times. The chain is built from TRBV6-2 or TRBV6-3 and TRBJ1-1, with a tentative D call TRBD1 (6 bases). V was shortened by 5 bases and J by 3 bases, with 10 bases between the two germline ends. Germline CDR1 and CDR2: MNHEY and SVGEGT. This CDR3 has 13 amino acids. CDR3 sequence: CASSNTGYTEAFF. The CDR3 bases are TGTGCCAGCAGTAACACAGGGTACACTGAAGCTTTCTTT.

This chain joins TRBV12-5 and TRBJ2-7, with 8 bases that match TRBD1. The V and J ends lost 4 bases and 0 bases, in that order; junction bases with no gene match: 2. Looked up from germline, CDR1 is LGHNT and CDR2 is FRNRAP. CDR3 length: 14 residues. As DNA, the CDR3 is TGTGCTAGTGGTTCTGGACAGGGCTCCTACGAGCAGTACTTC. Protein sequence: CASGSGQGSYEQYF.

J is TRBJ2-3 and V is TRBV11-2; maybe TRBD1 (6 bases). V lost 4 bases and J 0 bases, leaving 17 bases between the germline ends. Germline V gives CDR1 SGHAT, CDR2 FQNNGV. This CDR3 is built from 17 residues. CDR3 in DNA: TGTGCCAGCAGCTCTCACCACAGGGCGTGGAGCACAGATACGCAGTATTTT. It yields the protein CASSSHHRAWSTDTQYF.

The J gene is TRBJ2-1, the V gene TRBV10-2; TRBD2 agrees at 8 bases. Losses at the gene ends were 5 bases for V and 5 bases for J; bases not matched to a gene: 11. Germline CDR1 reads WSHSY; CDR2 reads SAAADI. The CDR3 is 16 amino acids. DNA of the CDR3: TGCGCCAGCAGTAAAACCTTAGCGGGGAAGAACAATGAGCAGTTCTTC. It specifies CASSKTLAGKNNEQFF.

This clone was observed a handful of times. This chain joins TRBV2 and TRBJ2-3; the match to TRBD2 covers 9 bases. The CDR3 consists of 14 residues. The germline V gene encodes CDR1 SNHLY and CDR2 FYNNEI. Losses at the gene ends were 5 bases for V and 6 bases for J; bases not matched to a gene: 6. CDR3 nucleotide sequence: TGTGCCAGCAGTACGTCTAGCGGGGAGGATACGCAGTATTTT. Translation: CASSTSSGEDTQYF.

The table lists this clone with a few counts. The chain uses TRBV12-3 or TRBV12-4 and TRBJ1-2; D remains unclear. This CDR3 has 12 residues. The V and J ends lost 7 bases and 7 bases respectively, with 13 bases between them. In nucleotides, the CDR3 is TGTGCCAGCATTGCGTACATCAGTGGCTACACCTTC. This sequence encodes CASIAYISGYTF.

This clone was observed at least ten times. The chain employs TRBV5-1 and TRBJ2-7; 8 bases align to TRBD1. The germline V gene has CDR1 SGHRS and CDR2 YFSETQ. This CDR3 comprises 14 residues. J gave up 1 base and V 4 bases, and 4 bases lay outside the gene matches. The CDR3 region is CASSPGTGSYEQYF. The CDR3 DNA follows: TGCGCCAGCAGCCCGGGGACAGGTTCCTACGAGCAGTACTTC.

Sample share makes this clone medium-sized. CDR3 residues: CASGLLAEQFF. The DNA for the CDR3 is TGTGCTAGTGGTTTGTTAGCCGAGCAGTTCTTC. V usage is TRBV12-5 and J usage is TRBJ2-1, with D hard to call. Trimming removed 2 bases at V and 10 bases at J, with 6 bases between. The CDR3 is 11 residues long. Germline lookup yields CDR1 LGHNT and CDR2 FRNRAP.

The chain couples TRBV7-9 to TRBJ2-7, with D perhaps matching TRBD1 (5 bases). The V end lost 1 base, the J end lost 5 bases, and 9 bases lay between the germline ends. The CDR3 contains 13 residues. Looked up from germline, CDR1 is SEHNR and CDR2 is FQNEAQ (reference sequence). CDR3: CASSLGVGDEQYF. The CDR3 nucleotides read TGTGCCAGCAGCTTAGGGGTAGGGGACGAGCAGTACTTC.

The chain carries TRBV12-3 or TRBV12-4 and TRBJ1-2, with a weak D call TRBD1 (5 bases). V was trimmed by 2 bases and J by 6 bases, leaving 13 bases between them. The CDR3 contains 14 residues. In DNA form, the CDR3 reads TGTGCCAGCAGTTTAAACAGGATGATGAATGGCTACACCTTC. Its protein is CASSLNRMMNGYTF.

Many counts were recorded for this clone. Different DNA sequences within this sample yield the same CDR3. The chain combines TRBV28 with TRBJ2-5; D possibly uses TRBD1 or TRBD2 (7 bases each). Germline V lookup: CDR1 MDHEN, CDR2 SYDVKM. The V and J ends lost 4 bases and 3 bases respectively, with 21 bases between them. The CDR3 is 17 amino acids. The CDR3 sequence: CASSSSRGRGSEETQYF. Written as DNA, the CDR3 is TGTGCCAGCAGTTCTTCAAGGGGGCGGGGGAGCGAAGAGACCCAGTACTTC.

The gene calls are TRBV12-3 or TRBV12-4 and TRBJ2-3; perhaps TRBD2 as D (6 bases). V was shortened by 6 bases and J by 10 bases, with 23 bases between the two germline ends. CDR3 length: 15 residues. CDR3 nucleotides: TGTGCCAGCAGCTCCCCTTATTCGCGGGATACGCCGCAGTATTTT. This encodes CASSSPYSRDTPQYF.

The V gene is TRBV12-5, the J gene TRBJ1-1; 7 nucleotides match TRBD1. This CDR3 spans 15 amino acids. The germline V gene has CDR1 LGHNT and CDR2 FRNRAP. V lost 0 bases to trimming and J lost 6 bases; unmatched junction nucleotides: 7. The CDR3 is CASGLVQGPIPEAFF. DNA for the CDR3: TGTGCTAGTGGTTTGGTACAGGGGCCGATCCCTGAAGCTTTCTTT.

This clone was detected ten times or more. V usage is TRBV20-1 and J usage is TRBJ2-1; 7 bases are a match to TRBD2. Germline assignment: CDR1 DFQATT and CDR2 SNEGSKA (reference sequence). The length of the CDR3 is 15 residues. The V gene end was trimmed by 5 bases and the J gene end by 1 base; junction bases not matched to a gene: 8. The CDR3 loop reads CSADPGGFSYNEQFF. The DNA of the CDR3 is TGCAGTGCTGACCCGGGGGGATTTTCCTACAATGAGCAGTTCTTC.

On this clone itself: This may be a read error: a much more frequent sequence differs by one nucleotide. The chain uses TRBV11-2 and TRBJ2-5, with 7 bases lining up with TRBD1. CDR3 length: 15 residues. Germline V lookup: CDR1 SGHAT, CDR2 FQNNGV. The ends lost 7 bases at V and 4 bases at J; junction bases unmatched: 12. The CDR3 sequence is CASIDRQGIGETQYF. As DNA, the CDR3 is TGTGCCAGCATAGATCGACAGGGAATCGGAGAGACCCAGTACTTC. The full variable domain, with the rest looked up from reference TRBV11-2 and TRBJ2-5, is EAGVAQSPRYKIIEKRQSVAFWCNPISGHATLYWYQQILGQGPKLLIQFQNNGVVDDSQLPKDRFSAERLKGVDSTLKIQPAKLEDSAVYLCASIDRQGIGETQYFGPGTRLLVL.

A few counts support this clone. The chain employs TRBV3-1 and TRBJ2-5; TRBD2 matches at 9 bases. Germline CDR1 reads LGHDT; CDR2 reads YNNKEL (reference sequence). The CDR3 extends over 16 amino acids. Trimming cost V 0 bases and J 4 bases; bases outside gene matches: 6. CDR3 loop: CASSQDGRGGTETQYF. The CDR3 DNA reads TGTGCCAGCAGCCAAGACGGGCGGGGGGGCACAGAGACCCAGTACTTC.

This clone has more than one count but fewer than ten. V usage is TRBV15 and J usage is TRBJ2-7, with unresolved D. With 0 bases removed from V and 4 bases from J, the gap between germline ends came to 7 bases. The CDR3 runs to 13 residues. Germline values: CDR1 LNHNV, CDR2 YYDKDF (reference sequence). CDR3 sequence: CATSRDPSYEQYF. CDR3 bases: TGTGCCACCAGCAGAGATCCTTCTTACGAGCAGTACTTC. Variable domain in full (rest from reference TRBV15 and TRBJ2-7): DAMVIQNPRYQVTQFGKPVTLSCSQTLNHNVMYWYQQKSSQAPKLLFHYYDKDFNNEADTPDNFQSRRPNTSFCFLDIRSPGLGDTAMYLCATSRDPSYEQYFGPGTRLTVT.

The rearrangement joins TRBV11-2 to TRBJ2-7; no clear D gene. Germline V gene sequence: CDR1 SGHAT, CDR2 FQNNGV. CDR3 length: 15 amino acids. V lost 3 bases, J lost 1 base, and 13 bases lay in between. The CDR3 spells CASSFRPTDSYEQYF. The DNA of the CDR3 is TGTGCCAGCAGCTTTCGGCCGACGGATTCCTACGAGCAGTACTTC.

This clone was recorded at least ten times. The chain combines TRBV4-1 with TRBJ1-1, with D unclear. V lost 0 bases and J lost 1, with 9 bases in between. The CDR3 runs 15 residues. Germline values: CDR1 MGHRA, CDR2 YSYEKL. The CDR3 bases are TGCGCCAGCAGCCAAGAAGGAGCTCAGAACACTGAAGCTTTCTTT. It yields the protein CASSQEGAQNTEAFF.

This chain joins TRBV9 and TRBJ1-5; D possibly corresponds to TRBD1 (5 bases). The CDR3 has 15 residues. Trimming removed 4 bases from V and 0 bases from J, with 11 bases in between. The germline V gene encodes CDR1 SGDLS and CDR2 YYNGEE. The CDR3 DNA reads as TGTGCCAGCAGCCGGGGGGGAAATAGCAATCAGCCCCAGCATTTT. Translating gives CASSRGGNSNQPQHF.

A word on this clone: A much larger clone lies one base from this, so it may be a read error. The chain combines TRBV2 with TRBJ2-5; D perhaps matches TRBD2 (6 bases). This CDR3 comprises 15 residues. The germline CDR1 and CDR2 sequences are SNHLY and FYNNEI. This chain's CDR3 is CASSPRRGTQGTQYF. The CDR3 region has the DNA TGTGCCAGCAGTCCCCGCCGGGGGACCCAAGGGACCCAGTACTTC.

Points on this clone: An end of the junction does not agree with germline; a read error may underlie this. In the same sample, other DNA sequences code for this CDR3. This rearrangement joins TRBV6-1 to TRBJ2-2, with unresolved D. The CDR3 contains 14 residues. Germline assignment: CDR1 MNHNS and CDR2 SASEGT. As DNA, the CDR3 is TGTGCCAGCAGTGAAGACCAGGAGACCGGTGAGCTGTTTTTT. Protein product: CASSEDQETGELFF.

J is TRBJ2-6 and V is TRBV7-2; D is undetermined. There are 15 residues in the CDR3. Germline V gene sequence: CDR1 SGHTA, CDR2 FQGNSA. Deletions cut 1 base from V and 0 bases from J, with 4 bases between. The CDR3 sequence is CASSLGISGANVLTF. In DNA, the CDR3 is TGTGCCAGCAGCTTAGGGATCTCTGGGGCCAACGTCCTGACTTTC. The full variable domain, rest sourced from reference TRBV7-2 and TRBJ2-6, is GAGVSQSPSNKVTEKGKDVELRCDPISGHTALYWYRQSLGQGLEFLIYFQGNSAPDKSGLPSDRFSAERTGGSVSTLTIQRTQQEDSAVYLCASSLGISGANVLTFGAGSRLTVL.